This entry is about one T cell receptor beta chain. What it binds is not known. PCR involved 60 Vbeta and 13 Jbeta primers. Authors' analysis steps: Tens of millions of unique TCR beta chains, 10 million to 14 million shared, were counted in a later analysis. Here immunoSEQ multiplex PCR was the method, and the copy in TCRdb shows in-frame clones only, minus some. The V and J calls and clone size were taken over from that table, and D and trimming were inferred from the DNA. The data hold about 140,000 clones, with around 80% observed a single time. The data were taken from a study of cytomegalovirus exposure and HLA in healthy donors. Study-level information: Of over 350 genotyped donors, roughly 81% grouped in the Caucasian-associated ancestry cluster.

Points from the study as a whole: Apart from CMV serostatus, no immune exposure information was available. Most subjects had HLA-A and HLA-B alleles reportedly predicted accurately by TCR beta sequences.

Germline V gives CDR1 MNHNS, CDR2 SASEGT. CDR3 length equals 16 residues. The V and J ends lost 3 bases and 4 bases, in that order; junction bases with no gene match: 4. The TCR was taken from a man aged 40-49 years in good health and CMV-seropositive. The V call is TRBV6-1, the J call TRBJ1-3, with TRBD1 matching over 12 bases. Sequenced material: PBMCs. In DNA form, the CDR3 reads TGTGCCAGCAGTGATGGGACAGGGGGCAGAGGAAACACCATATATTTT. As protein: CASSDGTGGRGNTIYF.